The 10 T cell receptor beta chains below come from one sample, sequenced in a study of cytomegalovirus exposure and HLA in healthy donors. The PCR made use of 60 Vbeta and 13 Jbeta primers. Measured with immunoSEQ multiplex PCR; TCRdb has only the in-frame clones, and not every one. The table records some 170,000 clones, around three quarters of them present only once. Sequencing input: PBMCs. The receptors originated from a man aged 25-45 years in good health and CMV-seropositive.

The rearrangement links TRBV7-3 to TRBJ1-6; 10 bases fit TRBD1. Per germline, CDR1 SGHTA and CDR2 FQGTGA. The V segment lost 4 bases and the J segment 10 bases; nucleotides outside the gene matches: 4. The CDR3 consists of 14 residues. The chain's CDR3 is CASSSGQGGSPLHF. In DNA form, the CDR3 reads TGTGCCAGCAGCTCCGGACAGGGGGGATCACCCCTCCACTTT. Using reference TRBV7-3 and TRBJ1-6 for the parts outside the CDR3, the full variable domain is GAGVSQTPSNKVTEKGKYVELRCDPISGHTALYWYRQSLGQGPEFLIYFQGTGAADDSGLPNDRFFAVRPEGSVSTLKIQRTERGDSAVYLCASSSGQGGSPLHFGNGTRLTVT.

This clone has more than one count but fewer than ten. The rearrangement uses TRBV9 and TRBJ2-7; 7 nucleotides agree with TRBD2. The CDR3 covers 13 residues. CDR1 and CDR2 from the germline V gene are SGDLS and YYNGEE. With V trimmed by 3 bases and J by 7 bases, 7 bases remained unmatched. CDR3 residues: CASSATWRGEQYF. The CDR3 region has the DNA TGTGCCAGCAGCGCCACATGGCGGGGGGAGCAGTACTTC.

CDR3 DNA: TGTGCCAGCAGCCCAAATGGGACAGAGACCTACGAGCAGTACTTC. This encodes CASSPNGTETYEQYF. The chain combines TRBV5-4 with TRBJ2-7, with 7 bases lining up with TRBD1. Looked up from germline, CDR1 is SGHNT and CDR2 is YYREEE (reference sequence). The V gene end was trimmed by 4 bases and the J gene end by 2 bases; junction bases not matched to a gene: 9. The CDR3 spans 15 residues.

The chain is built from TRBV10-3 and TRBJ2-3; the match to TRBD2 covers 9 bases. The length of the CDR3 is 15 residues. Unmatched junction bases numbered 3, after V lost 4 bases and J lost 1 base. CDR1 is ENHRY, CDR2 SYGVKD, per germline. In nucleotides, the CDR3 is TGTGCCATCAGTGTCGTAGCGGGGGGCACAGATACGCAGTATTTT. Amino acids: CAISVVAGGTDTQYF.

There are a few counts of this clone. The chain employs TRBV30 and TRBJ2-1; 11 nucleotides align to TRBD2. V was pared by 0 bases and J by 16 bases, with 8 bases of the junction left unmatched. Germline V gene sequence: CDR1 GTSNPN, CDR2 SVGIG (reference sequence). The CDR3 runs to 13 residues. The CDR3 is CAWSVQLAGVHFF. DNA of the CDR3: TGTGCCTGGAGTGTACAACTAGCGGGGGTCCATTTCTTC.

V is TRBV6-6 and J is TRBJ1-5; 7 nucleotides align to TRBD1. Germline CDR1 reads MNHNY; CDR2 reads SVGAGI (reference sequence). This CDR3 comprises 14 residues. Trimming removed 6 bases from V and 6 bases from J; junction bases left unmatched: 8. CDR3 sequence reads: CASRRTGRSQPQHF. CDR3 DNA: TGTGCCAGCAGACGGACAGGAAGGAGTCAGCCCCAGCATTTT.

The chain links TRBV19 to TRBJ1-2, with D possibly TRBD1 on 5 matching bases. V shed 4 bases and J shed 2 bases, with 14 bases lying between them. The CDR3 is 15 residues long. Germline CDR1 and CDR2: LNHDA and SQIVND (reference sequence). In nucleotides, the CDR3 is TGTGCCAGTAGTAGGGGACTTCCCCTCAACTATGGCTACACCTTC. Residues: CASSRGLPLNYGYTF.

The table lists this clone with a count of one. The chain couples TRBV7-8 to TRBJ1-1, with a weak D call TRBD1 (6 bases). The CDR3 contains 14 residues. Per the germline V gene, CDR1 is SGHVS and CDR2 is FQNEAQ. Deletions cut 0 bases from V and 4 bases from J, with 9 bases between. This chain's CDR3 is CASSLAGGLTEAFF. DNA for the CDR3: TGTGCCAGCAGCTTAGCGGGGGGGCTCACTGAAGCTTTCTTT.

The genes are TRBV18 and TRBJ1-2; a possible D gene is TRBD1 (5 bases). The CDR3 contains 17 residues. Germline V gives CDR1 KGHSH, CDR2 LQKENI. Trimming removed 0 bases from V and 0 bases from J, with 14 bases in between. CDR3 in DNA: TGTGCCAGCTCACCACCGGAGGGGTATGGGACTAACTATGGCTACACCTTC. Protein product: CASSPPEGYGTNYGYTF.

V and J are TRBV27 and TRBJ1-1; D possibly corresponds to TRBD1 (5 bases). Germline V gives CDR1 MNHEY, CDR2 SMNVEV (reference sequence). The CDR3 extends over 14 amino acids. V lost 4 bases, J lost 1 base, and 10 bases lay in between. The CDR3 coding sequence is TGTGCCAGCAGTTCCAGGGCCACGAACACTGAAGCTTTCTTT. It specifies CASSSRATNTEAFF.